Listed here is a single TCR beta chain. CDR3 length equals 13 residues. Germline-derived CDR1 and CDR2 are SQVTM and ANQGSEA. Trimming left V 6 bases short and J 2 bases short, with 10 bases between. In the authors' workflow: Estimates of nucleated cell counts were drawn from the amplification of reference gene primers. Only in-frame clones appear in the TCRdb table, and some are missing; sequencing was by immunoSEQ multiplex PCR. V, J and clone size were drawn from that table, and D and trimming were deduced from the DNA. This sample has roughly 100,000 clones; roughly 87% occur once, and the top ten carry around 5%. This specimen comes from a study of blood T cell repertoires in COVID-19. Study-wide background: T cells, B-cell-depleted T cells, or PBMCs provided the cDNA or gDNA that served as material.

The clonotype was recovered from an elderly woman with active COVID-19. This sequence joins TRBV29-1 and TRBJ2-2, with D possibly being TRBD1 (6 bases). Sequenced: peripheral blood. Here the CDR3 DNA reads TGCAGCGTCGACAGGCGAAACACCGGGGAGCTGTTTTTT. It yields the protein CSVDRRNTGELFF.